This T cell receptor (beta chain) came from a study of blood T cell repertoires in COVID-19. Study-level background: The study drew acute and convalescent COVID-19 samples from the United States, Italy and Spain.

Sequenced by immunoSEQ multiplex PCR; TCRdb stores in-frame clones only, minus some. The data contain roughly 100,000 clones, 80% to 85% of them singletons. The TCR sequence derives from a woman aged 80 or over with acute or convalescent COVID-19. The sample was peripheral blood.

The CDR3 DNA reads as TGTGCCAGCAGCTTAGCGGGAGCCGGAGAGACCCAGTACTTC. This encodes CASSLAGAGETQYF. The V call is TRBV7-2, the J call TRBJ2-5; D possibly corresponds to TRBD2 (5 bases). Trimming stripped 0 bases from V and 4 bases from J, with 9 bases between. The CDR3 runs to 14 residues. CDR1 SGHTA and CDR2 FQGNSA come from the germline V gene.